This TCR beta chain is drawn from a study of shared clonotypes between healthy human individuals. At the level of the study: The composition of the donors was a couple of women and a few men aged 18 to 49.

The germline V and J ends were trimmed by 4 bases and 5 bases, with 6 bases remaining between them. The CDR3 runs to 11 residues. The V gene's germline CDR1 is SGHRS and CDR2 YFSETQ. In the authors' workflow: Without quality scores, immunoSEQ junctional reads could not be filtered like full-length reads. Clones were read by immunoSEQ multiplex PCR, and TCRdb kept only the in-frame ones, dropping some. The V and J calls and clone size are taken from that table; D and trimming were inferred from the DNA. The sample lists 2 million to 2.5 million clones, roughly 91% occurring once. Terminally differentiated effector memory CD45RA+ cells were excluded from the naive CD8 cells, which were CD45RO-negative and positively selected for CCR7.

V gene TRBV5-1 combines with J gene TRBJ2-5; D unclear. This receptor was identified in a man in his late teens or twenties in good health. Some clones in this sample may be carry-over from other donors' samples. Sample: naive CD8+ T cells from PBMCs. CDR3 coding DNA: TGCGCCAGCAGCAATATGGAGACCCAGTACTTC. Translating gives CASSNMETQYF.